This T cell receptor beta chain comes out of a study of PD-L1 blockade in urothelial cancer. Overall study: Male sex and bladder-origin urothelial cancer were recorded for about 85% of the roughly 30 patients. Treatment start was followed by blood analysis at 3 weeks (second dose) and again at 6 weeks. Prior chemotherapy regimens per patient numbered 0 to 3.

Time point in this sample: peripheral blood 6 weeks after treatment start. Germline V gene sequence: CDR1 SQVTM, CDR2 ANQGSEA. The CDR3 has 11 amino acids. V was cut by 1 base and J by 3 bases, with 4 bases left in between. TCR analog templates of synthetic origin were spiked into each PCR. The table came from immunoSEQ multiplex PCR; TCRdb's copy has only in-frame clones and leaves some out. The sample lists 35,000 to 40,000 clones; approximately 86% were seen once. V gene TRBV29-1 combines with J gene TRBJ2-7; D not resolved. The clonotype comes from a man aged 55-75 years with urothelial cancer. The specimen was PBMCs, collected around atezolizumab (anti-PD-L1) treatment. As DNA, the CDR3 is TGCAGCGTTGAAGGAGGCTACGAGCAGTACTTC. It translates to CSVEGGYEQYF.